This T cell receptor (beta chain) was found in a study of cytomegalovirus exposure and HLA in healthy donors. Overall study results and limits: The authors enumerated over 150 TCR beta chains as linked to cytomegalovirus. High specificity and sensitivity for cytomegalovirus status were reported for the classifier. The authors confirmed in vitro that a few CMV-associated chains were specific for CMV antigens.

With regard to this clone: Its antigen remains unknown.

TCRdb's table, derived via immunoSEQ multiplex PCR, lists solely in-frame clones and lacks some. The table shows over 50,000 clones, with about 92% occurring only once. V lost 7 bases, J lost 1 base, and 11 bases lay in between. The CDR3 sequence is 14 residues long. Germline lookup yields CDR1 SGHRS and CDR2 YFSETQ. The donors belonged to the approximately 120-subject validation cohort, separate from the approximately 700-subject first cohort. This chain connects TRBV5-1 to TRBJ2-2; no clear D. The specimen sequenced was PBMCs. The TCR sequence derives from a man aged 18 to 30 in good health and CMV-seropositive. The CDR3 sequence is CASGPQLNTGELFF. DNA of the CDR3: TGCGCCAGCGGGCCGCAGTTGAACACCGGGGAGCTGTTTTTT.